The T cell receptor beta chain described here comes from a study of regulatory T cells in long-lasting Graves disease. Regarding the study as a whole: Newly diagnosed disease favored TRBV20-1 and TRBJ2-1 over persistent disease.

This CDR3 contains 16 residues. Germline assignment: CDR1 LGHDT and CDR2 YNNKEL (reference sequence). Trimming left V 1 base short and J 0 bases short, with 13 bases between. As to time point: newly diagnosed GD, antithyroid drugs for less than 3 months. TCR sequences were obtained from RNA taken from PBMCs. With iRepertoire HTBI primers and Arm-PCR of CDR3 regions, TCR beta libraries were built. Authors' methods: Identification yielded 60 or so TRBV and 11 to 15 TRBJ segments across samples. TCRdb called the multiplex PCR reads again in MiXCR, with one record for every CDR3 protein. Clone size and V and J calls follow TCRdb, not the original study. The table includes some 400,000 distinct CDR3 sequences, 14% to 15% detected once. This clonotype was seen ten or more times. Antigen: not known. Separately, the same data were catalogued under a study of T cells in Graves' hyperthyroidism and ophthalmopathy. Per that paper: Classification by a 13 V-J model distinguished ophthalmopathy from stable hyperthyroidism.

Sequences were derived from peripheral blood mononuclear cells (PBMCs), sampled at new diagnosis, from a patient treated with antithyroid drugs. The chain recombines TRBV3-1 with TRBJ2-7; D ambiguous. This TCR was recovered from a woman aged 25 to 39 with Graves disease. CDR3: CASSQVGRYSSYEQYF. The CDR3 DNA follows: TGTGCCAGCAGCCAAGTGGGTAGGTACAGCTCCTACGAGCAGTACTTC.